Following are 25 T cell receptor beta chains from one sample sequenced in a study of blood T cell repertoires in COVID-19. Profiled with immunoSEQ multiplex PCR; TCRdb holds only in-frame clones, not every one. This sample carries some 350,000 clones, about 90% of them seen once, and the ten largest clones take less than 3.5%. Specimen: peripheral blood. These receptor sequences come from a woman younger than 30 who had recovered from COVID-19.

This chain connects TRBV5-1 to TRBJ2-7, with TRBD1 as a possible D gene (6 bases). V was clipped by 0 bases and J by 7 bases, with 11 bases between them. Per germline, CDR1 SGHRS and CDR2 YFSETQ. There are 13 residues in the CDR3. DNA of the CDR3: TGCGCCAGCAGCTTGGACGGCAGGGGAGAGCAGTACGTC. This translates into CASSLDGRGEQYV.

The V call is TRBV27, the J call TRBJ2-3, with 13 bases identical to TRBD2. Germline assignment: CDR1 MNHEY and CDR2 SMNVEV (reference sequence). The length of the CDR3 is 16 residues. Losses at the gene ends were 5 bases for V and 4 bases for J; bases not matched to a gene: 6. CDR3 protein: CASSLWTSGRPDTQYF. The CDR3 DNA reads TGTGCCAGCAGTCTATGGACTAGCGGGAGACCAGATACGCAGTATTTT.

The chain combines TRBV11-3 with TRBJ2-3; 13 bases line up with TRBD2. CDR3 size: 18 residues. Losses at the gene ends were 1 base for V and 2 bases for J; bases not matched to a gene: 6. CDR1 and CDR2 from the germline V gene are SGHNT and YENEEA. CDR3 bases: TGTGCCAGCAGCTTAGCACGGGGACTAGCGGGGAACACAGATACGCAGTATTTT. Protein: CASSLARGLAGNTDTQYF.

On this clone: Other DNA sequences in this specimen translate into the identical CDR3. The CDR3 DNA reads as TGTGCCAGCAGCTTGAGACAGGGAAGTGGCTACACCTTC. It specifies CASSLRQGSGYTF. The rearrangement links TRBV7-2 to TRBJ1-2; 7 bases are shared with TRBD1. Trimming at V came to 3 bases and at J to 7 bases, leaving 5 bases not matched to a gene. CDR3 size: 13 residues. Germline CDR1 SGHTA, CDR2 FQGNSA.

The chain links TRBV14 to TRBJ1-1; D possibly corresponds to TRBD1 (5 bases). The V end lost 3 bases, the J end lost 5 bases, and 10 bases lay between the germline ends. Looked up from germline, CDR1 is SGHDN and CDR2 is FVKESK. CDR3 length: 13 amino acids. The chain's CDR3 is CASSQGGNTEAFF. The CDR3 DNA follows: TGTGCCAGCAGCCAGGGGGGAAATACTGAAGCTTTCTTT.

This sequence joins TRBV30 and TRBJ2-1; 12 bases are shared with TRBD2. The junction had 7 bases not matched to a gene; V was cut back by 0 bases and J by 4 bases. In germline, CDR1 is GTSNPN, CDR2 SVGIG (reference sequence). The CDR3 sequence is 17 residues long. The CDR3 nucleotides read TGTGCCTGGAGTGTAAAGACTAGCGGGAGATTATACAATGAGCAGTTCTTC. Its protein is CAWSVKTSGRLYNEQFF.

The chain combines TRBV9 with TRBJ2-7, with 8 bases aligning to TRBD1. Germline V gene sequence: CDR1 SGDLS, CDR2 YYNGEE. The CDR3 has 18 residues. The junction had 14 bases not matched to a gene; V was cut back by 3 bases and J by 0 bases. The CDR3 sequence is CASSADTRTGYVSYEQYV. The CDR3 coding sequence is TGTGCCAGCAGCGCGGACACCAGGACAGGGTACGTCTCCTACGAGCAGTACGTC.

This clone was recorded once. The chain uses TRBV5-4 and TRBJ2-3; no clear D. The CDR3 is 12 residues long. The V end lost 3 bases, the J end lost 2 bases, and 4 bases lay between the germline ends. CDR1 SGHNT and CDR2 YYREEE come from the germline V gene (reference sequence). CDR3 protein: CASSSNTDTQYF. CDR3 sequence (DNA): TGTGCCAGCAGCTCCAACACAGATACGCAGTATTTT.

The chain carries TRBV2 and TRBJ2-5; D is possibly TRBD2 (6 bases). Germline lookup yields CDR1 SNHLY and CDR2 FYNNEI. Trimming took off 4 bases at V and 5 bases at J, with 14 bases between the two ends. The CDR3 sequence is 14 residues long. For the CDR3, the DNA is TGTGCCAGCAGTGGACCCCTCCGGGAGGAGACCCAGTACTTC. It codes for CASSGPLREETQYF.

The chain couples TRBV6-5 to TRBJ2-1; D remains unclear. This CDR3 comprises 13 residues. The V gene's germline CDR1 is MNHEY and CDR2 SVGAGI. V was trimmed by 3 bases and J by 10 bases, leaving 13 bases between them. Here the CDR3 DNA reads TGTGCCAGCAGTTATGGTATTGGTCTAGAGCAGTTCTTC. Translating it yields CASSYGIGLEQFF.

The chain couples TRBV4-3 to TRBJ1-2; tentatively, D is TRBD1 (6 bases). Germline V gene sequence: CDR1 LGHNA, CDR2 YSLEER. V dropped 1 base and J dropped 4 bases, with 13 bases sitting between them. This CDR3 region has 15 residues. The CDR3 region is CASSQVIGQTYGYTF. In nucleotides, the CDR3 is TGCGCCAGCAGCCAAGTAATAGGACAGACCTATGGCTACACCTTC.

The J gene is TRBJ2-5, the V gene TRBV7-9; D perhaps matches TRBD2 (5 bases). Trimming cost V 1 base and J 5 bases, with 17 bases left between them. CDR1 SEHNR and CDR2 FQNEAQ come from the germline V gene (reference sequence). The CDR3 has 16 residues. The CDR3 nucleotides are TGTGCCAGCAGCTTAGGTTCCGGCGAGGGCGGGGAGACCCAGTACTTC. It encodes CASSLGSGEGGETQYF.

The chain couples TRBV7-9 to TRBJ1-2; no definite D call. Germline V gene data show CDR1 as SEHNR and CDR2 as FQNEAQ (reference sequence). There are 15 residues in the CDR3. V dropped 5 bases and J dropped 4 bases, with 17 bases sitting between them. The chain's CDR3 is CASSRDEGSRYGYTF. The CDR3 bases are TGTGCCAGCAGCCGCGACGAGGGTTCTCGCTATGGCTACACCTTC.

The chain uses TRBV5-6 and TRBJ1-2, with D possibly TRBD1 on 5 matching bases. CDR3 length equals 16 residues. The germline CDR1 and CDR2 sequences are SGHDT and YYEEEE. Trimming shortened V by 4 bases and J by 0 bases, and 16 bases separated the two germline ends. As DNA, the CDR3 is TGTGCCAGCAGCACCCTCCCAGGGAGGACTAACTATGGCTACACCTTC. It codes for CASSTLPGRTNYGYTF.

CDR3 residues: CASAASVSATQYF. Written as DNA, the CDR3 is TGCGCCAGCGCCGCTAGCGTCTCAGCTACGCAGTATTTT. J is TRBJ2-3 and V is TRBV10-1; D is possibly TRBD2 (6 bases). The V gene's germline CDR1 is WNHNN and CDR2 SYGVQD (reference sequence). The CDR3 length is 13 residues. Trimming pared 8 bases from V and 8 bases from J, leaving 17 bases between.

The chain links TRBV7-2 to TRBJ2-1; TRBD2 agrees at 14 bases. The V gene end was trimmed by 5 bases and the J gene end by 10 bases; junction bases not matched to a gene: 10. The CDR3 consists of 16 residues. Germline CDR1 SGHTA, CDR2 FQGNSA. CDR3 sequence (DNA): TGTGCCAGCAGCCACGCCGGGACTAGCGGGAGTGGGGAGCAGTTCTTC. Its translation: CASSHAGTSGSGEQFF.

The chain uses TRBV4-2 and TRBJ2-5; D is perhaps TRBD2 (5 bases). The CDR3 totals 14 residues. The V gene's germline CDR1 is LGHNA and CDR2 YNFKEQ. Trimming pared 1 base from V and 4 bases from J, leaving 10 bases between. Written as DNA, the CDR3 is TGTGCCAGCAGCCAAGCCAGGAGCGGAGAGACCCAGTACTTC. This gives the protein CASSQARSGETQYF.

The gene calls are TRBV7-9 and TRBJ2-3; possibly TRBD1 for D (5 bases). Germline V CDR1 and CDR2: SEHNR, FQNEAQ (reference sequence). CDR3 length: 16 amino acids. Trimming shortened V by 0 bases and J by 0 bases, and 10 bases separated the two germline ends. CDR3: CASSLAQGSSTDTQYF. The CDR3 region has the DNA TGTGCCAGCAGCTTAGCTCAGGGATCTAGCACAGATACGCAGTATTTT.

This clone has just a few counts. The chain employs TRBV3-1 (or the pseudogene TRBV3-2) and TRBJ1-6; a weak D match, TRBD1 (6 bases). V was pared by 2 bases and J by 4 bases, with 12 bases between. In germline, CDR1 is LGHDT, CDR2 YNNKEL (reference sequence). CDR3 length: 16 residues. The CDR3 DNA reads TGTGCCAGCAGCCAACTACGGACAGATTATAATTCACCCCTCCACTTT. Translating gives CASSQLRTDYNSPLHF.

The chain employs TRBV25-1 and TRBJ1-3, with D unresolved. Between the trimmed V and J ends, which lost 0 bases and 5 bases, there was a span of 11 bases. Germline-derived CDR1 and CDR2 are MGHDK and SYGVNS. The CDR3 totals 15 residues. The CDR3 here is CASSEYSLARNTIYF. The CDR3 DNA reads as TGTGCCAGCAGTGAATATAGCCTCGCAAGAAACACCATATATTTT.

V usage is TRBV6-6 and J usage is TRBJ2-7, with 9 bases that match TRBD2. CDR3 length: 14 residues. Germline CDR1 and CDR2: MNHNY and SVGAGI (reference sequence). The V gene end was trimmed by 3 bases and the J gene end by 4 bases; junction bases not matched to a gene: 4. The CDR3 loop reads CASSYAGGPYEQYV. CDR3 sequence (DNA): TGTGCCAGCAGTTATGCGGGAGGGCCTTACGAGCAGTACGTC.

This clone was detected once. V is TRBV3-1 (or the pseudogene TRBV3-2) and J is TRBJ1-2; a possible D gene is TRBD1 (5 bases). The CDR3 sequence is 15 residues long. The ends were cut back, 4 bases at V and 2 bases at J, with 14 bases in the middle. Germline V CDR1 and CDR2: LGHDT, YNNKEL (reference sequence). The CDR3, as DNA: TGTGCCAGCAGCCCCCCCGCAGGGTGGAACTATGGCTACACCTTC. It specifies CASSPPAGWNYGYTF.

The chain has TRBV3-1 (or the pseudogene TRBV3-2) and TRBJ1-5, with TRBD1 identical over 7 bases. CDR1 is LGHDT, CDR2 YNNKEL, per germline (reference sequence). Unmatched junction bases numbered 8, after V lost 2 bases and J lost 13 bases. The CDR3 runs to 13 residues. The CDR3 loop reads CASSQPGQWVQHF. CDR3 bases: TGTGCCAGCAGCCAACCGGGACAGTGGGTACAGCATTTT.

This clone was counted between two and nine times. V is TRBV29-1 and J is TRBJ2-3; TRBD2 matches at 7 bases. There are 12 residues in the CDR3. Germline V gene lookup returns CDR1 SQVTM and CDR2 ANQGSEA. DNA for the CDR3: TGCAGTTACGGGGGGTCTGTAGATACGCAGTATTTT. Amino acids: CSYGGSVDTQYF.

J is TRBJ2-1 and V is TRBV27; TRBD2 agrees at 12 bases. The CDR3 loop spans 14 amino acids. Germline-derived CDR1 and CDR2 are MNHEY and SMNVEV (reference sequence). The J segment lost 6 bases and the V segment lost 5 bases, leaving 2 bases of the junction unmatched. CDR3 DNA sequence: TGTGCCAGCAGTAAACTAGCGGGAGGCAATGAGCAGTTCTTC. It is translated as CASSKLAGGNEQFF.